This T cell receptor beta chain comes out of a study of vaccination and CD4 T cells after COVID-19. The Oncomine TCR Beta short-read assay was applied to DNA of cultured CD4+ T cells. TCRdb ran MiXCR on the PCR reads and lists one entry per CDR3 protein. The sample lists 20,000 or so distinct CDR3 sequences, around 58% seen once, with approximately 10% in the top ten. With 4 bases clipped from V and 2 bases from J, the junction kept 10 bases outside the gene matches. The germline V gene encodes CDR1 MNHEY and CDR2 SMNVEV (reference sequence). The CDR3 totals 17 residues. Study results and caveats: Median SARS-CoV-2-reactive clonotype numbers went up from around 21 to 38, but not significantly.

Treatment in this sample: approximately 9-day PBMC culture with coronavirus spike peptide pools or control peptides (ViraFEST assay). Days 3 and 7 were when half the medium was replaced with fresh IL-2 medium. On this clonotype: Its antigen remains unidentified.

Specimen: CD4+ T cells from blood, cultured in vitro. The clonotype originates from a human donor who had recovered from COVID-19. V is TRBV27 and J is TRBJ2-7, with 11 bases matching TRBD2. CDR3 DNA sequence: TGTGCCAGCAGTTCCCAGACTAGCGGGGACAGAACCTACGAGCAGTACTTC. Translation: CASSSQTSGDRTYEQYF.